Below, 3 T cell receptor beta chains from the same sample are listed, as sequenced in a study of T cells in tuberculosis. This sample's time point: new active TB diagnosis, blood taken before or within 7 days of starting treatment. Assay: immunoSEQ multiplex PCR; the TCRdb copy retains only in-frame clones and omits some. The sample includes 20,000 to 25,000 clones, approximately 85% of them seen just once. Material: PBMCs, obtained at tuberculosis diagnosis. These receptors all stem from an adult with tuberculosis.

The CDR3 sequence is CASSLGGGKNIQYF. The CDR3 DNA sequence: TGTGCCAGCAGCTTAGGAGGGGGCAAAAACATTCAGTACTTC. V is TRBV7-9 and J is TRBJ2-4; TRBD1 is a possible D gene (6 bases). The germline V gene has CDR1 SEHNR and CDR2 FQNEAQ (reference sequence). The CDR3 loop spans 14 amino acids. Deletions cut 1 base from V and 3 bases from J, with 7 bases between.

J is TRBJ1-5 and V is TRBV21-1. TRBV21-1 is assigned pseudogene status. CDR3 length equals 11 residues. CDR3 nucleotides: TGTGCCAGCAGCGCTCTATTCGGTCGGCATTTT. It is translated as CASSALFGRHF.

This rearrangement joins TRBV7-2 to TRBJ2-7; D gene uncertain. The CDR3 consists of 14 residues. In germline, CDR1 is SGHTA, CDR2 FQGNSA. Trimming stripped 0 bases from V and 2 bases from J, with 8 bases between. CDR3 amino acids: CASSLAWLAYEQYF. For the CDR3, the DNA is TGTGCCAGCAGCTTAGCGTGGCTAGCCTACGAGCAGTACTTC.